One T cell receptor beta chain is described in this entry. Its matching antigen is unknown. This entry comes from a study of cytomegalovirus exposure and HLA in healthy donors. At the level of the study: The 120 or so validation repertoires were reported in a later analysis to have been generated on the same platform as the approximately 700 first-cohort repertoires.

Repertoires were generated with immunoSEQ multiplex PCR, while TCRdb's copy carries only in-frame clones and drops some. Of about 140,000 clones in the sample, roughly nine tenths are singletons; the top ten hold under 3%. Findings and caveats of the study: According to a subsequent analysis, TCR clusters identified in the first cohort showed a tendency to co-occur across the roughly 130 validation repertoires. Some TCR beta chains (roughly 160 of them) were listed as cytomegalovirus-associated.

The CDR3 has 13 amino acids. Trimming removed 0 bases at V and 1 base at J, with 7 bases between. CDR1 and CDR2 (germline): GTSNPN, SVGIG (reference sequence). This chain connects TRBV30 to TRBJ2-7, with unresolved D. Sequencing was carried out using PBMCs. The source of this sequence is a man between 18 and 35 years old in good health and CMV-seronegative. CDR3 sequence reads: CAWSVRLSYEQYF. Here the CDR3 DNA reads TGTGCCTGGAGTGTTCGGTTGTCCTACGAGCAGTACTTC.